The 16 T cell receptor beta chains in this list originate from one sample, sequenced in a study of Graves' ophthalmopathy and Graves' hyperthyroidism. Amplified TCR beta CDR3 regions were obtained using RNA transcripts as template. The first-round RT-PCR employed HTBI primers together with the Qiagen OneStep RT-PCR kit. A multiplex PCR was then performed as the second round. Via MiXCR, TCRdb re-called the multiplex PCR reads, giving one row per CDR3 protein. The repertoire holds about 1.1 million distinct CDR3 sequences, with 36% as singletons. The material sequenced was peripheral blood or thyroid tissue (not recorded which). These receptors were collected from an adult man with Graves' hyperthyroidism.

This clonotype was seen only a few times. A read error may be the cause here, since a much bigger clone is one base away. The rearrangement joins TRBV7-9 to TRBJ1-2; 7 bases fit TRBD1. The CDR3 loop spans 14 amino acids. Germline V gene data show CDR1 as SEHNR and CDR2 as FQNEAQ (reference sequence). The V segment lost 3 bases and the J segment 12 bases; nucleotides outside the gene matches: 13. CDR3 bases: TGTGCCAGCAGCTTCGGTCAGGGGGTCGGAGGCCACACCTTC. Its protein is CASSFGQGVGGHTF. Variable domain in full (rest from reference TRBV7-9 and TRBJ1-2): DTGVSQNPRHKITKRGQNVTFRCDPISEHNRLYWYRQTLGQGPEFLTYFQNEAQLEKSRLLSDRFSAERPKGSFSTLEIQRTEQGDSAMYLCASSFGQGVGGHTFGSGTRLTVV.

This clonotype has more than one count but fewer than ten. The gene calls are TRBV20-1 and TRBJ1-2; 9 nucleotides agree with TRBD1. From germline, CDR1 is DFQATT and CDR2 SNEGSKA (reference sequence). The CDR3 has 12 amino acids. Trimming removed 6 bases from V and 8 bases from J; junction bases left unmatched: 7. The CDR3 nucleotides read TGCAGTGCCGACACAGGGGGCTGGGGCTACACCTTC. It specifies CSADTGGWGYTF.

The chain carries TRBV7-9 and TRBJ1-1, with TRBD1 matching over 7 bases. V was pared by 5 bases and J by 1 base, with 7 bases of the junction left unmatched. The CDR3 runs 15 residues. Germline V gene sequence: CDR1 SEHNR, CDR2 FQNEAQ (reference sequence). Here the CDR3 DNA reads TGTGCCAGCAGCGCCGCCCGACAGGGGAACACTGAAGCTTTCTTT. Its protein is CASSAARQGNTEAFF. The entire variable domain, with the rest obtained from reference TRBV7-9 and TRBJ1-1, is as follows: DTGVSQNPRHKITKRGQNVTFRCDPISEHNRLYWYRQTLGQGPEFLTYFQNEAQLEKSRLLSDRFSAERPKGSFSTLEIQRTEQGDSAMYLCASSAARQGNTEAFFGQGTRLTVV.

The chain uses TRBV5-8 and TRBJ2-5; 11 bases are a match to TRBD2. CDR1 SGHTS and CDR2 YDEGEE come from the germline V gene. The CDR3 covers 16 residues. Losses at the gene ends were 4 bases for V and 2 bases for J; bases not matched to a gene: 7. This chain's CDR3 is CASSPRSSGGQETQYF. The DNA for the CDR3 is TGTGCCAGCAGCCCCCGATCTAGCGGGGGGCAAGAGACCCAGTACTTC.

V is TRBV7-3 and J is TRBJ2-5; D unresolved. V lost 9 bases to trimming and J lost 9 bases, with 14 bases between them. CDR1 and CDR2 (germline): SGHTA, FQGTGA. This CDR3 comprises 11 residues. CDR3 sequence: CARPQLVAQYF. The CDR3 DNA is TGTGCCAGGCCGCAGTTGGTGGCCCAGTACTTC.

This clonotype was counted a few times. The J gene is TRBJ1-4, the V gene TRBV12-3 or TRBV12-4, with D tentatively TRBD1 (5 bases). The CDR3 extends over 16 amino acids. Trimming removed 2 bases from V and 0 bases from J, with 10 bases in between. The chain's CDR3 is CASSLSDTPTNEKLFF. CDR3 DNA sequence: TGTGCCAGCAGTTTATCGGACACTCCAACTAATGAAAAACTGTTTTTT.

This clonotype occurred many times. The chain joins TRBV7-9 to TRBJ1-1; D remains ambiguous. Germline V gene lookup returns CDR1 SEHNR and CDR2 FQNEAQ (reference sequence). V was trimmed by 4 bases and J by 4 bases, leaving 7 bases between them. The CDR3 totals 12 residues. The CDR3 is CASSSASTEAFF. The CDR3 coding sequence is TGTGCCAGCAGCTCCGCGAGCACTGAAGCTTTCTTT.

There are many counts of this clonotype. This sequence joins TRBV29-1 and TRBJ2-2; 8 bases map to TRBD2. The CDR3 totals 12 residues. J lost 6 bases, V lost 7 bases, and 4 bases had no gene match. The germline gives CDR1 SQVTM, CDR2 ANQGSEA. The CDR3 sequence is CSAAGGAGELFF. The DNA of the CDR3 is TGCAGCGCCGCCGGGGGGGCCGGGGAGCTGTTTTTT.

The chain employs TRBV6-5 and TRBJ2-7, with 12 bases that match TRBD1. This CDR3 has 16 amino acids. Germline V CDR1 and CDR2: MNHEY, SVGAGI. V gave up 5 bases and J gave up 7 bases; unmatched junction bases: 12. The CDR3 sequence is CASSRGKGQGALEQYF. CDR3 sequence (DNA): TGTGCCAGCAGTCGGGGGAAGGGACAGGGGGCTTTAGAGCAGTACTTC.

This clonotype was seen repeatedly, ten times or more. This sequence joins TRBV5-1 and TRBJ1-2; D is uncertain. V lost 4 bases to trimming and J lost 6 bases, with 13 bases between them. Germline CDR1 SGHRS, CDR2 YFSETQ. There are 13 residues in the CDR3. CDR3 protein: CASSPVYRDGYTF. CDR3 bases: TGCGCCAGCAGCCCCGTATATAGGGATGGCTACACCTTC. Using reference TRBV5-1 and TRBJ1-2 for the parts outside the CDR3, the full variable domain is KAGVTQTPRYLIKTRGQQVTLSCSPISGHRSVSWYQQTPGQGLQFLFEYFSETQRNKGNFPGRFSGRQFSNSRSEMNVSTLELGDSALYLCASSPVYRDGYTFGSGTRLTVV.

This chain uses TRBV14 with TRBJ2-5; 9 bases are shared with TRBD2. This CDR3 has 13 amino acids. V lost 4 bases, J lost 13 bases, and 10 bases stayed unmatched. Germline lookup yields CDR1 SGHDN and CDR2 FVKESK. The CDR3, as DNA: TGTGCCAGCAGCCTCCGGAGGGGACTAGCACCGTACTTC. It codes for CASSLRRGLAPYF.

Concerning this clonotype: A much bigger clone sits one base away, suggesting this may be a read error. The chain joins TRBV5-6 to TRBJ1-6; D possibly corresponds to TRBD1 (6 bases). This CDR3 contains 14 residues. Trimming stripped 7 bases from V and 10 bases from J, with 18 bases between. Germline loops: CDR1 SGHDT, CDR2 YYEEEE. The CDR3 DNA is TGTGCCAGCCGCCCTACTTTCAGGGGATCACCCCTCCACTTT. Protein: CASRPTFRGSPLHF.

In nucleotides, the CDR3 is TGCAGCGTAACCGGGACAGGGGGCGACACGGGGCCCCAGCATTTT. Protein sequence: CSVTGTGGDTGPQHF. The rearrangement links TRBV29-1 to TRBJ1-5, with 12 bases that match TRBD1. With V trimmed by 6 bases and J by 9 bases, 12 bases remained unmatched. Germline assignment: CDR1 SQVTM and CDR2 ANQGSEA. CDR3 size: 15 residues.

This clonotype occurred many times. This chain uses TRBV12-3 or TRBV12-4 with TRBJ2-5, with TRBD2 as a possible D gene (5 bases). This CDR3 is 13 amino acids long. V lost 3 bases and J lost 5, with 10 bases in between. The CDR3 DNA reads TGTGCCAGCAGTTTGACTACGGGGGAGACCCAGTACTTC. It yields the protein CASSLTTGETQYF.

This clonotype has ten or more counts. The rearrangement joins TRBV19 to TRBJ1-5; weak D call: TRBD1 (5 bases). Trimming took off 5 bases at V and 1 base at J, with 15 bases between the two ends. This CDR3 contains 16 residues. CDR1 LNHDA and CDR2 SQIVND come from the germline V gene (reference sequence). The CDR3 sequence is CASSQVGQMSNQPQHF. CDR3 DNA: TGTGCCAGTAGTCAGGTGGGGCAGATGAGCAATCAGCCCCAGCATTTT.

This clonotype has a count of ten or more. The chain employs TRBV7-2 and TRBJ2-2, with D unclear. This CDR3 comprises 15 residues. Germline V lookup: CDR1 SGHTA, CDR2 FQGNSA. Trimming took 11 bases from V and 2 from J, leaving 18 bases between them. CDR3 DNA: TGTGCCGGAAGCTCAGATATTCGAAACACCGGGGAGCTGTTTTTT. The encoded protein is CAGSSDIRNTGELFF.